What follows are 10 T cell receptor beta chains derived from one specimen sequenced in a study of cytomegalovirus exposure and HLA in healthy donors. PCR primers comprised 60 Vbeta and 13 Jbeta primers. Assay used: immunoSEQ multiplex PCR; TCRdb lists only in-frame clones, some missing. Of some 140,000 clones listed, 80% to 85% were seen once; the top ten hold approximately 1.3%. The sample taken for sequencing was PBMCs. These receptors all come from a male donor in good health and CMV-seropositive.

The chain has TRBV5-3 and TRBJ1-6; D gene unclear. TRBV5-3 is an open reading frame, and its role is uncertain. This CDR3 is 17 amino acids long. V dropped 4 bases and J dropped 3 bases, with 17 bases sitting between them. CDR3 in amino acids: CARSPTGGCFYNSPLHF. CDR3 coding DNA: TGTGCCAGAAGCCCTACGGGTGGGTGCTTCTATAATTCACCCCTCCACTTT.

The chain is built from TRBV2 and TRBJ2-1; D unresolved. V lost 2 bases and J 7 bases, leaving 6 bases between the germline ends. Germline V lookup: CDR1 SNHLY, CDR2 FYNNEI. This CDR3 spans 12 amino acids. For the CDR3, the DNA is TGTGCCAGCAGTGAATACGGGAATGAGCAGTTCTTC. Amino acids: CASSEYGNEQFF.

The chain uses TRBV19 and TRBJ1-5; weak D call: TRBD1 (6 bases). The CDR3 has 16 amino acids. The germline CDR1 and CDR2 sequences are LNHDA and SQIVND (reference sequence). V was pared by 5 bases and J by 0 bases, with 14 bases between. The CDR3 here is CASSAETGRSNQPQHF. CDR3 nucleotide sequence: TGTGCCAGTAGTGCCGAGACAGGACGTAGCAATCAGCCCCAGCATTTT.

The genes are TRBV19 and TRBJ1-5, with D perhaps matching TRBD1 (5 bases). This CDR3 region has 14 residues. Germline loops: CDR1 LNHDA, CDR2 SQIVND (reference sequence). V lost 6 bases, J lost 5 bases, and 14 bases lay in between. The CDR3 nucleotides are TGTGCCAGTAGCAACACAGGTTCGGATCAGCCCCAGCATTTT. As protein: CASSNTGSDQPQHF.

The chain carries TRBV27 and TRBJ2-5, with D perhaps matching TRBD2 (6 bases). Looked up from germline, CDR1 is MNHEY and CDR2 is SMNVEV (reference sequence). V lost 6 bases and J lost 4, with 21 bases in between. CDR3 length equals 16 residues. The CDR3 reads CASRPSSGLALETQYF. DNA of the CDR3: TGTGCCAGCAGACCAAGTAGCGGCTTGGCCTTAGAGACCCAGTACTTC.

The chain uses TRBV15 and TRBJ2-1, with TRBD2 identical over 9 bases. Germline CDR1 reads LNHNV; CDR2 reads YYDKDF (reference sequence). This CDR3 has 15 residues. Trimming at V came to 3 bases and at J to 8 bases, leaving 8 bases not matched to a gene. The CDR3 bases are TGTGCCACCAGCAGGTCCGGGACTAGCACCGATGAGCAGTTCTTC. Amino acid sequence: CATSRSGTSTDEQFF.

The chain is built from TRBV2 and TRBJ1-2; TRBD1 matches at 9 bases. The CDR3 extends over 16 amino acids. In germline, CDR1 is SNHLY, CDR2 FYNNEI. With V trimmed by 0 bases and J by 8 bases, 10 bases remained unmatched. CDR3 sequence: CASSEALRDRGEGYTF. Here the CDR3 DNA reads TGTGCCAGCAGTGAAGCGCTTCGTGACAGGGGGGAAGGCTACACCTTC.

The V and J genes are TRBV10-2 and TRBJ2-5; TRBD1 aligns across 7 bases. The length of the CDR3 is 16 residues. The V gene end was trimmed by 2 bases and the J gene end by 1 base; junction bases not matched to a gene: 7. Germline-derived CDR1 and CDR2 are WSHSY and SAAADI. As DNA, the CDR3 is TGCGCCAGCAGTGAGGGGTCAGGGGGTACCCAAGAGACCCAGTACTTC. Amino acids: CASSEGSGGTQETQYF.

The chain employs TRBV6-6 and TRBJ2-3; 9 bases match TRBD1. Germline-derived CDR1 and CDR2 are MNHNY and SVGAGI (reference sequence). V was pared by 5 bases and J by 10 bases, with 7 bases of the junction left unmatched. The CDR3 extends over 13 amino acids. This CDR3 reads CASSPLDRGAQYF. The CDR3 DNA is TGTGCCAGCAGTCCCCTCGACAGGGGGGCGCAGTATTTT.

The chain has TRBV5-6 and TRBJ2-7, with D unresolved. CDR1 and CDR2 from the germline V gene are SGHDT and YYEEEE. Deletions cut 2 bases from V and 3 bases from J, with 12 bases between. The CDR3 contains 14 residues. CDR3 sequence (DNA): TGTGCCAGCAGCTTTTTTAATAGAGACTACGAGCAGTACTTC. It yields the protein CASSFFNRDYEQYF.